This T cell receptor (beta chain) originates from a study of OX40 agonist ivuxolimab in advanced cancers. Sequenced by immunoSEQ multiplex PCR; TCRdb stores in-frame clones only, minus some. The sample contains tens of thousands of clones, approximately 80% of which appear only once. This specimen was CD4+ or CD8+ T cells sorted from blood, taken in a trial of the OX40 agonist ivuxolimab. The TCR sequence derives from an adult with an advanced solid tumor such as melanoma, head and neck, liver or kidney cancer.

The CDR3 sequence is CAWSVLGSTDTQYF. The CDR3, as DNA: TGTGCCTGGAGTGTACTAGGTAGCACAGATACGCAGTATTTT. The chain carries TRBV30 and TRBJ2-3, with TRBD2 as a possible D gene (5 bases). Germline CDR1 is GTSNPN and CDR2 is SVGIG (reference sequence). V lost 0 bases and J 0 bases, leaving 7 bases between the germline ends. The length of the CDR3 is 14 residues.